This T cell receptor (beta chain) was sequenced during a study of blood T cell repertoires in COVID-19. About the study: Whether acute or convalescent, the COVID-19 samples came from the United States, Italy and Spain. From T cells, B-cell-depleted T cells, or PBMCs came the material, which was cDNA or gDNA.

V dropped 5 bases and J dropped 8; count of bases not matched to a gene: 14. This CDR3 is built from 15 residues. Germline V lookup: CDR1 ENHRY, CDR2 SYGVKD. Original analysis: Nucleated cell number was recorded as an estimate derived from reference gene primer amplification. The table came from immunoSEQ multiplex PCR; TCRdb's copy has only in-frame clones and leaves some out. The V and J calls and clone size come from that table; D and trimming were worked out from the DNA. Here the sample spans 120,000 to 150,000 clones, around 81% being singletons. Sequencing used peripheral blood. This TCR was recovered from a human donor with acute or convalescent COVID-19. The donor label of this sample is uncertain. The gene calls are TRBV10-3 and TRBJ1-2; 7 bases map to TRBD1. The CDR3: CAISSLKTGTRGYTF. The CDR3 DNA reads TGTGCCATCAGTAGCCTTAAGACAGGGACGAGGGGCTACACCTTC.